This T cell receptor (beta chain) was obtained from a study of vaccination and CD4 T cells after COVID-19. The study's findings and limits: The median count of SARS-CoV-2-reactive clonotypes rose from approximately 21 to 40, not significantly.

Remarks on this clonotype: Its matching antigen is unknown.

Treatment indicated: approximately nine-day PBMC culture with coronavirus spike peptide pools or control peptides (ViraFEST assay). Scientists separated out CD4+ T cells through negative selection following 10 days in culture. The Oncomine TCR Beta short-read assay was what sequenced the DNA obtained from cultured CD4+ T cells. Each CDR3 protein is one row after TCRdb ran MiXCR on the PCR reads. Here the sample spans about 14,000 distinct CDR3 sequences, roughly 61% being singletons. The V and J ends lost 3 bases and 5 bases respectively, with 10 bases between them. This CDR3 comprises 13 residues. CDR1 LNHDA and CDR2 SQIVND come from the germline V gene (reference sequence).

The TCR was taken from a human donor who had recovered from COVID-19. The gene calls are TRBV19 and TRBJ1-1; D unresolved. The sequenced sample was CD4+ T cells from blood, cultured in vitro. CDR3 sequence reads: CASSMPGRTEAFF. As DNA, the CDR3 is TGTGCCAGTAGTATGCCAGGACGAACTGAAGCTTTCTTT.